This paragraph reports one T cell receptor (beta chain). The antigen remains undetermined. The sample is drawn from a study of T cell repertoires in cytomegalovirus infection. For the study at large: Peptides in the study included HLA-C-restricted and HLA-B-restricted CMV epitopes.

TCRdb itself ran the reads through MiXCR, one entry per CDR3 protein. The profile shows 80,000 or so distinct CDR3 sequences, approximately 40% of them singletons. Germline trimming cut 1 base from V and 4 bases from J; bases unmatched to any gene: 11. The germline gives CDR1 LNHDA, CDR2 SQIVND (reference sequence). The CDR3 is 17 amino acids. The receptor was isolated from a human donor in good health (CMV status not recorded). Some clones in this sample may be carry-over from other donors' samples. V usage is TRBV19 and J usage is TRBJ2-3; 7 nucleotides agree with TRBD2. Sample: CD8+ T cells from cultured PBMCs, taken from culture after CMV antigen stimulation. CDR3 DNA: TGTGCCAGTAGTATAGCTCGTCTAGCGGAGTGGGCAGATACGCAGTATTTT. It is translated as CASSIARLAEWADTQYF.